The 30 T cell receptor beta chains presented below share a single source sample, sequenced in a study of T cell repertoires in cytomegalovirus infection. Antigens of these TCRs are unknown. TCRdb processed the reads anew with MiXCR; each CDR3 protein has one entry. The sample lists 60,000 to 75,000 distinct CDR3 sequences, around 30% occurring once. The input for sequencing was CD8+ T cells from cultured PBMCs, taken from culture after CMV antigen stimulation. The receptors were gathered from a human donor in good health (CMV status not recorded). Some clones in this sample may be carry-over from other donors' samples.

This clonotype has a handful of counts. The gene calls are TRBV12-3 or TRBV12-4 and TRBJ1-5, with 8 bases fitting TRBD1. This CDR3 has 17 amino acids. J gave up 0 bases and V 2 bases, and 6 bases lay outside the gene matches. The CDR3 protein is CASSLYWDRYSNQPQHF. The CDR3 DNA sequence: TGTGCCAGCAGTTTATATTGGGACAGGTATAGCAATCAGCCCCAGCATTTT.

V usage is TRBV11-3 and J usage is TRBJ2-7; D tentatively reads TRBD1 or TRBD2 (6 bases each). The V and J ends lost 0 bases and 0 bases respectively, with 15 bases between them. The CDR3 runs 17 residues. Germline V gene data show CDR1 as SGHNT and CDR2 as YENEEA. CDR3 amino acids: CASSLDRGTRTSYEQYF. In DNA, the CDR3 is TGTGCCAGCAGCTTAGATCGCGGGACACGGACCTCCTACGAGCAGTACTTC.

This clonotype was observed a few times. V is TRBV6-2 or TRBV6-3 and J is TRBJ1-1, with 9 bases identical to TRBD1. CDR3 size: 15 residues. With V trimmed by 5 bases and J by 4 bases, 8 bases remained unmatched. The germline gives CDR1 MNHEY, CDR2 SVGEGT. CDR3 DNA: TGTGCCAGCAGTCCCCGGGACAGGGCGGGCACTGAAGCTTTCTTT. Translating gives CASSPRDRAGTEAFF.

The CDR3 coding sequence is TGTGCCAGCAGCACAGGGGAGTTCGCTAGCGGGGGGATGAACACCGGGGAGCTGTTTTTT. This gives the protein CASSTGEFASGGMNTGELFF. V usage is TRBV6-8 and J usage is TRBJ2-2; 11 bases align to TRBD2. CDR3 length equals 20 residues. CDR1 and CDR2 (germline): MNHGY, SAAAGT. Trimming cost V 6 bases and J 1 base; bases outside gene matches: 16.

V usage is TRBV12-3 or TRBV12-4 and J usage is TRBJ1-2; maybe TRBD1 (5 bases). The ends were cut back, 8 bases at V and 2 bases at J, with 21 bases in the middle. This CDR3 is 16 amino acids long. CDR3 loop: CASYGPGRDYNYGYTF. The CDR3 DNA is TGTGCCAGCTATGGGCCTGGGAGGGACTACAACTATGGCTACACCTTC.

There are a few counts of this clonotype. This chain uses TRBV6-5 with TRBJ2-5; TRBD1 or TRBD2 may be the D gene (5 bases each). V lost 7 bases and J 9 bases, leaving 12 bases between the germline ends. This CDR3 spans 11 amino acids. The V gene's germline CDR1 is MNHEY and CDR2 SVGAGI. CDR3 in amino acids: CASINRGAQYF. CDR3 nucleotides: TGTGCCAGCATCAATAGAGGGGCCCAGTACTTC.

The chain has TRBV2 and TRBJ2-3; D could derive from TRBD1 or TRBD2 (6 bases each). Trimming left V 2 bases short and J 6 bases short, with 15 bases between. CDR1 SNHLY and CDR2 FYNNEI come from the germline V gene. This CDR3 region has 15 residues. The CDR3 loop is CASSEPGGPGDTQYF. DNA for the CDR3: TGTGCCAGCAGTGAACCCGGGGGCCCTGGCGATACGCAGTATTTT.

CDR3 DNA: TGTGCCAGCAGCGATGCTGGGGTTTCCGAGCAGTACTTC. This gives the protein CASSDAGVSEQYF. The chain has TRBV7-9 and TRBJ2-7; D not resolved. Trimming pared 5 bases from V and 6 bases from J, leaving 14 bases between. Germline CDR1 reads SEHNR; CDR2 reads FQNEAQ (reference sequence). CDR3 length equals 13 residues.

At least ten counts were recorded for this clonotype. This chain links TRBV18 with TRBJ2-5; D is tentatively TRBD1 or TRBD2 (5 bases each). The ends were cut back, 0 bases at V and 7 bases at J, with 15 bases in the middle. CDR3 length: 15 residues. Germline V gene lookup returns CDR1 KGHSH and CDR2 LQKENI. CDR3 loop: CASSPPTGPGGTQYF. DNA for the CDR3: TGTGCCAGCTCACCACCGACGGGGCCAGGCGGGACCCAGTACTTC.

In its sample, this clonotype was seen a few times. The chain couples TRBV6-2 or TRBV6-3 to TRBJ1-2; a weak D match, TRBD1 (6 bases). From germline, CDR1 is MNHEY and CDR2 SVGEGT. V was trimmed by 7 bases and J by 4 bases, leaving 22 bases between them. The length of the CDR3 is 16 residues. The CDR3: CASTLWGRTATYGYTF. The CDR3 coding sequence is TGTGCCAGCACCTTATGGGGAAGGACAGCGACCTATGGCTACACCTTC.

The CDR3 DNA is TGCAGTGCCACACCTGGGGGTTTGTTGGAAAAACTGTTTTTT. Its translation is CSATPGGLLEKLFF. The V gene is TRBV20-1, the J gene TRBJ1-4; tentatively, D is TRBD1 (5 bases). Germline lookup yields CDR1 DFQATT and CDR2 SNEGSKA (reference sequence). V lost 6 bases and J lost 8, with 19 bases in between. This CDR3 has 14 amino acids.

CDR3 sequence: CSAPLGGNSGNTIYF. In DNA, the CDR3 is TGCAGTGCTCCCTTGGGGGGCAACTCTGGAAACACCATATATTTT. The chain recombines TRBV20-1 with TRBJ1-3, with D possibly being TRBD1 (6 bases). Trimming stripped 5 bases from V and 0 bases from J, with 14 bases between. This CDR3 is built from 15 residues. The germline V gene encodes CDR1 DFQATT and CDR2 SNEGSKA (reference sequence).

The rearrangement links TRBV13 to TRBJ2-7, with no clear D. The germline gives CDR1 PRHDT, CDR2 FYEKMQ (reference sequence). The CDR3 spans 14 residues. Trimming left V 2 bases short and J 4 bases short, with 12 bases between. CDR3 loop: CASSLSIRKYEQYF. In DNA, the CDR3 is TGTGCCAGCAGCTTAAGTATCCGAAAATACGAGCAGTACTTC.

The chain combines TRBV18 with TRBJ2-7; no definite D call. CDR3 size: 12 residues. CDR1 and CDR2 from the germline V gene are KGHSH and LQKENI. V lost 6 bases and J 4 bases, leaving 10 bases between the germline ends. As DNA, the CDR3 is TGTGCCAGCTCGCCTGGCACGTACGAGCAGTACTTC. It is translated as CASSPGTYEQYF.

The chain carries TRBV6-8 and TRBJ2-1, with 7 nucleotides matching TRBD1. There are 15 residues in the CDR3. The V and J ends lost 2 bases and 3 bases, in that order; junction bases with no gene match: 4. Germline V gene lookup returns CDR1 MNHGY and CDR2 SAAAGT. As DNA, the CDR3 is TGTGCCAGCAGTTACCACCGGGACAGCTACAATGAGCAGTTCTTC. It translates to CASSYHRDSYNEQFF.

CDR3 residues: CASSPLVPYEQYF. In DNA, the CDR3 is TGTGCCAGCAGCCCGCTGGTCCCCTACGAGCAGTACTTC. The chain links TRBV3-1 to TRBJ2-7; D gene uncertain. V lost 4 bases and J lost 2, with 9 bases in between. Germline CDR1 and CDR2: LGHDT and YNNKEL (reference sequence). CDR3 length: 13 amino acids.

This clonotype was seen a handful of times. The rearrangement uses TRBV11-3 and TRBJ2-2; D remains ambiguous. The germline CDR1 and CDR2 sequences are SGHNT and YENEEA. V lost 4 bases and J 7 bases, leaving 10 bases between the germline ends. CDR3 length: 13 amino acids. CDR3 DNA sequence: TGTGCCAGCAGCTCGGTGGGCGGCGGGGAGCTGTTTTTT. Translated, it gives CASSSVGGGELFF.

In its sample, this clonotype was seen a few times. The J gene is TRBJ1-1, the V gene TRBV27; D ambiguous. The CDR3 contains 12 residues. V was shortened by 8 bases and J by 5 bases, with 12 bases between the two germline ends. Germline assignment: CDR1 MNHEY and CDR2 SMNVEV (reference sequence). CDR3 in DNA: TGTGCCAGCTCAATGCGGGGTACTGAAGCTTTCTTT. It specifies CASSMRGTEAFF.

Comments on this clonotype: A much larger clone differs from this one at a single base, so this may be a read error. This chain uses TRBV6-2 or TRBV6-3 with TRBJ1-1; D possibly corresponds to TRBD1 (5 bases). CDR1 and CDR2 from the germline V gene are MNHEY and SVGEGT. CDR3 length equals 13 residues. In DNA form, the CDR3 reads TGTGTCAGCAGAGCTCGACAGTACACTGAAGCTTTCTTT. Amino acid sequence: CVSRARQYTEAFF.

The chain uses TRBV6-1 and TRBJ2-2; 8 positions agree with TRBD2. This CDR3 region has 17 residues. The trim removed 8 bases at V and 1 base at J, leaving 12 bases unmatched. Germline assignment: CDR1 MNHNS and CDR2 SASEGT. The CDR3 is CASPSITSGVNTGELFF. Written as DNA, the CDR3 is TGTGCCAGCCCTTCTATCACTAGCGGAGTGAACACCGGGGAGCTGTTTTTT.

The CDR3 DNA reads TGTGCCAGCAGTTACGACAGGGGCGAGGTAGGCAATCAGCCCCAGCATTTT. Translating gives CASSYDRGEVGNQPQHF. The chain joins TRBV6-6 to TRBJ1-5; TRBD1 aligns across 8 bases. The CDR3 consists of 17 residues. The ends lost 2 bases at V and 2 bases at J; junction bases unmatched: 8. Germline-derived CDR1 and CDR2 are MNHNY and SVGAGI (reference sequence).

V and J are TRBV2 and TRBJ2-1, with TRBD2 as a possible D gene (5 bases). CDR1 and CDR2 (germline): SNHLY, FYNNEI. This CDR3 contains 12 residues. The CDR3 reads CHPQRRYNEQFF. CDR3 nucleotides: TGTCACCCCCAGCGGAGGTACAATGAGCAGTTCTTC.

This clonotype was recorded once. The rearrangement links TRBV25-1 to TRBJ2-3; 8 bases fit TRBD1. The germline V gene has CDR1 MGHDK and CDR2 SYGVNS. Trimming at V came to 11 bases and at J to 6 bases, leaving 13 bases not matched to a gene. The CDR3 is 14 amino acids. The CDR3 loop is CAATDGTGVDTQYF. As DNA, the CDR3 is TGTGCCGCCACAGACGGGACAGGCGTTGATACGCAGTATTTT.

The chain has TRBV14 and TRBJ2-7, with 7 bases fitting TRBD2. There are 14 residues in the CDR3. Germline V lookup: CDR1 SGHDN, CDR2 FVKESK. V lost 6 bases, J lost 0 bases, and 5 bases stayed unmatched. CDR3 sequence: CASSSSGISYEQYF. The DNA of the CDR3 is TGTGCCAGCAGTTCGAGCGGGATCTCCTACGAGCAGTACTTC.

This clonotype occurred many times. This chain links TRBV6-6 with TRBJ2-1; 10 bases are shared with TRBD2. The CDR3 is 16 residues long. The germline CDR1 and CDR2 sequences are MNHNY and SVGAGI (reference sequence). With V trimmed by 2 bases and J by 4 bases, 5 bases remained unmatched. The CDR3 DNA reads TGTGCCAGCAGTTACGCTAGCGGGAGATCGTACAATGAGCAGTTCTTC. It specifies CASSYASGRSYNEQFF.

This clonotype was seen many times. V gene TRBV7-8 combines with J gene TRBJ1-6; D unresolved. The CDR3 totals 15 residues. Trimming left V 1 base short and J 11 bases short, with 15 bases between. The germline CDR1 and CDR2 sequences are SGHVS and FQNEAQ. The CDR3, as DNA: TGTGCCAGCAGCTTAGAGTCCCCCAAAACGACACCCCTCCACTTT. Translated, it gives CASSLESPKTTPLHF.

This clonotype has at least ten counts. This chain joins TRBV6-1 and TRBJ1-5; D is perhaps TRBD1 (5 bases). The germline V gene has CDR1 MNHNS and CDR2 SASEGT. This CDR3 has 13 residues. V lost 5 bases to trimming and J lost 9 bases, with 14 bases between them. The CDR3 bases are TGTGCCAGCAGTTTGACGGGGGATCGGCCCCAGCATTTT. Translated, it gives CASSLTGDRPQHF.

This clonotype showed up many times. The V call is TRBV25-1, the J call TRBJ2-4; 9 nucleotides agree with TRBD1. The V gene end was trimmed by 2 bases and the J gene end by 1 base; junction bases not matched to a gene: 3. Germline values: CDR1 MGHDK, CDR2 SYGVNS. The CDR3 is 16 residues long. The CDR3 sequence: CASSEGTGKAKNIQYF. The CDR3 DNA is TGTGCCAGCAGTGAAGGGACAGGGAAGGCCAAAAACATTCAGTACTTC.

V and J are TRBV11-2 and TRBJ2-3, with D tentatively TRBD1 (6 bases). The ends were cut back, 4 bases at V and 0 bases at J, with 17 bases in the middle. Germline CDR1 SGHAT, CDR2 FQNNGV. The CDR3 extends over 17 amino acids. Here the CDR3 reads CASSSPRTAVSTDTQYF. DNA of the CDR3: TGTGCCAGCAGCTCCCCACGGACAGCAGTCAGCACAGATACGCAGTATTTT.

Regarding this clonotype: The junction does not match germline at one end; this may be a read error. The CDR3 sequence: CANSSPGQGVADTQYF. As DNA, the CDR3 is TGTGCCAACAGCTCCCCGGGACAGGGAGTCGCAGATACGCAGTATTTT. The gene calls are TRBV7-6 and TRBJ2-3; 9 bases align to TRBD1. This CDR3 contains 16 residues. Germline CDR1 is SGHVS and CDR2 is FNYEAQ.